Shown below are 29 T cell receptor beta chains from a single sample sequenced in a study of siplizumab effects on memory and regulatory T cells. Method: immunoSEQ multiplex PCR; TCRdb's copy keeps in-frame clones and lacks some. The table has more than 85,000 clones, just over 90% seen once. Source material: Tregs sorted from blood. These receptors all come from a human donor in good health.

This chain uses TRBV28 with TRBJ2-3; 8 bases are shared with TRBD1. The J segment lost 8 bases and the V segment lost 6 bases, leaving 13 bases of the junction unmatched. CDR1 is MDHEN and CDR2 is SYDVKM in the germline V gene. The CDR3 contains 15 residues. Here the CDR3 reads CASSQGQGGIGTQYF. CDR3 coding DNA: TGTGCCAGCAGCCAAGGACAGGGTGGGATCGGTACGCAGTATTTT. The entire variable domain, with the rest obtained from reference TRBV28 and TRBJ2-3, is as follows: DVKVTQSSRYLVKRTGEKVFLECVQDMDHENMFWYRQDPGLGLRLIYFSYDVKMKEKGDIPEGYSVSREKKERFSLILESASTNQTSMYLCASSQGQGGIGTQYFGPGTRLTVL.

This clone was seen just once. The J gene is TRBJ1-2, the V gene TRBV29-1; 12 bases align to TRBD1. CDR1 SQVTM and CDR2 ANQGSEA come from the germline V gene. The V gene end was trimmed by 3 bases and the J gene end by 8 bases; junction bases not matched to a gene: 7. The CDR3 sequence is 14 residues long. The chain's CDR3 is CSVEGDRGPGGYTF. For the CDR3, the DNA is TGCAGCGTTGAGGGGGACAGGGGGCCCGGGGGCTACACCTTC.

V and J are TRBV7-9 and TRBJ2-1; D remains ambiguous. The CDR3 spans 14 residues. Trimming took 5 bases from V and 5 from J, leaving 13 bases between them. CDR1 and CDR2 from the germline V gene are SEHNR and FQNEAQ (reference sequence). CDR3 protein: CASSPVGLNNEQFF. For the CDR3, the DNA is TGTGCCAGCAGCCCAGTTGGCCTCAACAATGAGCAGTTCTTC. Supplemented by reference TRBV7-9 and TRBJ2-1, the full variable domain reads DTGVSQNPRHKITKRGQNVTFRCDPISEHNRLYWYRQTLGQGPEFLTYFQNEAQLEKSRLLSDRFSAERPKGSFSTLEIQRTEQGDSAMYLCASSPVGLNNEQFFGPGTRLTVL.

This clone was seen only once. CDR3 in DNA: TGTGCCAGCAGCCTCGCGGGCTTCAACACCTATGGCTACACCTTC. Protein: CASSLAGFNTYGYTF. The J gene is TRBJ1-2, the V gene TRBV11-2; D gene unclear. The V gene's germline CDR1 is SGHAT and CDR2 FQNNGV. V was pared by 5 bases and J by 4 bases, with 17 bases between. The CDR3 spans 15 residues.

The chain is built from TRBV5-1 and TRBJ2-3; D gene uncertain. V was clipped by 0 bases and J by 1 base, with 9 bases between them. This CDR3 is built from 15 residues. Per the germline V gene, CDR1 is SGHRS and CDR2 is YFSETQ. The CDR3 protein is CASSLGGSGTDTQYF. In DNA, the CDR3 is TGCGCCAGCAGCTTGGGGGGAAGCGGCACAGATACGCAGTATTTT.

V is TRBV7-2 and J is TRBJ1-1; D is undetermined. This CDR3 has 14 amino acids. Germline V gene lookup returns CDR1 SGHTA and CDR2 FQGNSA. Between the trimmed V and J ends, which lost 5 bases and 1 base, there was a span of 11 bases. CDR3 DNA: TGTGCCAGCAGCCCTAGCACTCGGAACACTGAAGCTTTCTTT. As protein: CASSPSTRNTEAFF.

This clone occurred once. The CDR3 loop is CARSSISRGAVDNQPQHF. The CDR3 DNA reads TGTGCCAGAAGCTCGATAAGTCGAGGGGCGGTAGACAATCAGCCCCAGCATTTT. This chain links TRBV5-3 with TRBJ1-5; D is perhaps TRBD1 (5 bases). TRBV5-3 is reported as an ORF; its role is uncertain. The CDR3 totals 18 residues. The ends were cut back, 3 bases at V and 3 bases at J, with 22 bases in the middle.

This clone has only a few counts. The chain has TRBV19 and TRBJ1-2; TRBD1 agrees at 11 bases. Germline V lookup: CDR1 LNHDA, CDR2 SQIVND (reference sequence). The CDR3 sequence is 14 residues long. The V gene end was trimmed by 6 bases and the J gene end by 5 bases; junction bases not matched to a gene: 5. CDR3: CASSWTGGEYGYTF. CDR3 nucleotides: TGTGCCAGTAGCTGGACAGGGGGCGAATATGGCTACACCTTC.

The chain recombines TRBV19 with TRBJ1-5; D is ambiguous. The CDR3 runs 13 residues. Germline V gene data show CDR1 as LNHDA and CDR2 as SQIVND (reference sequence). V gave up 1 base and J gave up 5 bases, with 6 bases separating them. The DNA of the CDR3 is TGTGCCAGTAGTATAGTCCGGGATCAGCCCCAGCATTTT. It is translated as CASSIVRDQPQHF. Looking up the rest from reference TRBV19 and TRBJ1-5 gives the full variable domain: DGGITQSPKYLFRKEGQNVTLSCEQNLNHDAMYWYRQDPGQGLRLIYYSQIVNDFQKGDIAEGYSVSREKKESFPLTVTSAQKNPTAFYLCASSIVRDQPQHFGDGTRLSIL.

The chain joins TRBV5-1 to TRBJ2-3, with D tentatively TRBD1 (6 bases). Per germline, CDR1 SGHRS and CDR2 YFSETQ. Trimming took off 8 bases at V and 0 bases at J, with 10 bases between the two ends. This CDR3 spans 13 amino acids. In nucleotides, the CDR3 is TGCGCCAGTAAACAGGGTAGCACAGATACGCAGTATTTT. This encodes CASKQGSTDTQYF.

The CDR3 DNA sequence: TGCGCCAGCAGCTTCTCTAGCGGGAGTTTGAGTGGAACCGGGGAGCTGTTTTTT. This sequence encodes CASSFSSGSLSGTGELFF. The chain has TRBV5-1 and TRBJ2-2; 10 positions agree with TRBD2. The germline V gene encodes CDR1 SGHRS and CDR2 YFSETQ. The CDR3 is 18 amino acids. V shed 2 bases and J 5 bases; nucleotides not matched to a gene: 12.

The chain is built from TRBV10-3 and TRBJ2-3; 15 bases align to TRBD2. J gave up 5 bases and V 10 bases, and 7 bases lay outside the gene matches. Germline lookup yields CDR1 ENHRY and CDR2 SYGVKD. The CDR3 has 15 residues. The CDR3 DNA reads as TGTGCCACGTTTGGACTAGCGGGAGGGCTAGATACGCAGTATTTT. The encoded protein is CATFGLAGGLDTQYF.

This rearrangement joins TRBV10-3 to TRBJ2-1, with TRBD1 identical over 12 bases. The germline V gene has CDR1 ENHRY and CDR2 SYGVKD. Trimming removed 6 bases from V and 12 bases from J; junction bases left unmatched: 15. The CDR3 spans 16 residues. The CDR3 nucleotides read TGTGCCATCAGAGGAGACACCGGGACAGGGGGCAGGGGGCAGTTCTTC. It specifies CAIRGDTGTGGRGQFF.

The genes are TRBV4-2 and TRBJ2-7; D tentatively reads TRBD1 or TRBD2 (5 bases each). Looked up from germline, CDR1 is LGHNA and CDR2 is YNFKEQ. V was pared by 0 bases and J by 2 bases, with 20 bases between. There are 18 residues in the CDR3. CDR3 bases: TGTGCCAGCAGCCAAGAAGAGGGGTCGGTCACCAAAACCTACGAGCAGTACTTC. This encodes CASSQEEGSVTKTYEQYF.

The chain links TRBV29-1 to TRBJ1-1; D perhaps matches TRBD1 (6 bases). V lost 4 bases and J 4 bases, leaving 16 bases between the germline ends. Per germline, CDR1 SQVTM and CDR2 ANQGSEA. The CDR3 totals 14 residues. CDR3 residues: CSVGDSGTSTEAFF. CDR3 DNA sequence: TGCAGCGTTGGTGATTCGGGGACAAGCACTGAAGCTTTCTTT.

V and J are TRBV10-3 and TRBJ2-7, with 7 positions matching TRBD2. Germline V CDR1 and CDR2: ENHRY, SYGVKD. CDR3 size: 15 residues. After removal of 0 bases from V and 2 bases from J, the junction contained 4 bases not matched to a gene. The CDR3: CAISESTGGAYEQYF. CDR3 bases: TGTGCCATCAGTGAGTCGACTGGGGGGGCCTACGAGCAGTACTTC.

The chain links TRBV19 to TRBJ2-2; D is undetermined. CDR3 length: 18 amino acids. V was shortened by 6 bases and J by 6 bases, with 26 bases between the two germline ends. CDR1 and CDR2 (germline): LNHDA, SQIVND (reference sequence). CDR3 sequence: CASRKTALLIRNPGELFF. Written as DNA, the CDR3 is TGTGCCAGTAGGAAAACCGCCCTATTGATAAGAAACCCCGGGGAGCTGTTTTTT.

The CDR3: CASSSDRNNEQFF. The CDR3 nucleotides read TGTGCCAGCAGCTCCGACAGGAACAATGAGCAGTTCTTC. This sequence joins TRBV7-6 and TRBJ2-1; tentative D call: TRBD1 (6 bases). CDR1 and CDR2 (germline): SGHVS, FNYEAQ. V lost 4 bases and J lost 5, with 9 bases in between. This CDR3 spans 13 amino acids.

This clone was detected a few times. The rearrangement links TRBV28 to TRBJ2-7; 7 nucleotides line up with TRBD2. CDR3 length: 13 amino acids. With V trimmed by 6 bases and J by 7 bases, 9 bases remained unmatched. The germline CDR1 and CDR2 sequences are MDHEN and SYDVKM. This chain's CDR3 is CASSSYGTIEQYF. CDR3 sequence (DNA): TGTGCCAGCAGCAGCTACGGGACTATTGAGCAGTACTTC.

The chain is built from TRBV6-5 and TRBJ2-7; 7 bases fit TRBD1. The germline gives CDR1 MNHEY, CDR2 SVGAGI. The V segment lost 6 bases and the J segment 2 bases; nucleotides outside the gene matches: 10. This CDR3 region has 15 residues. The CDR3 reads CASRPSGTATYEQYF. CDR3 nucleotide sequence: TGTGCCAGCAGACCCTCCGGGACAGCGACCTACGAGCAGTACTTC.

The gene calls are TRBV27 and TRBJ1-6; D is unclear. The CDR3 is 14 amino acids. V shed 8 bases and J shed 0 bases, with 8 bases lying between them. CDR1 is MNHEY and CDR2 is SMNVEV in the germline V gene (reference sequence). The CDR3 reads CASAIYSYNSPLHF. CDR3 bases: TGTGCCAGCGCTATTTACTCCTATAATTCACCCCTCCACTTT.

The V call is TRBV5-6, the J call TRBJ2-3; 8 positions agree with TRBD2. In germline, CDR1 is SGHDT, CDR2 YYEEEE. V lost 3 bases, J lost 1 base, and 4 bases stayed unmatched. The CDR3 is 15 residues long. Here the CDR3 reads CASSSLAERTDTQYF. CDR3 nucleotides: TGTGCCAGCAGCTCACTAGCGGAGCGCACAGATACGCAGTATTTT.

CDR3 residues: CASSLGGANQKLFF. CDR3 coding DNA: TGTGCCAGCAGCTTAGGGGGTGCGAATCAAAAACTGTTTTTT. V gene TRBV7-9 combines with J gene TRBJ1-4; unclear D gene. The CDR3 has 14 amino acids. Trimming took 1 base from V and 9 from J, leaving 12 bases between them. The V gene's germline CDR1 is SEHNR and CDR2 FQNEAQ (reference sequence).

The chain carries TRBV19 and TRBJ2-7; 8 nucleotides align to TRBD1. This CDR3 comprises 15 residues. Germline-derived CDR1 and CDR2 are LNHDA and SQIVND (reference sequence). The V segment lost 3 bases and the J segment 4 bases; nucleotides outside the gene matches: 8. The CDR3 DNA sequence: TGTGCCAGTAGTATTGGGCAGGGGGCGGGTTACGAGCAGTACTTC. Translating it yields CASSIGQGAGYEQYF.

This clone was found once. This sequence joins TRBV7-3 and TRBJ2-7; D is tentatively TRBD1 or TRBD2 (5 bases each). The ends were cut back, 0 bases at V and 2 bases at J, with 11 bases in the middle. CDR3 length: 15 amino acids. Germline values: CDR1 SGHTA, CDR2 FQGTGA. CDR3 residues: CASSLTGAPPYEQYF. The CDR3 DNA is TGTGCCAGCAGCTTAACCGGGGCCCCCCCCTACGAGCAGTACTTC.

The gene calls are TRBV5-3 and TRBJ2-7; tentatively, D is TRBD2 (5 bases). TRBV5-3 is marked as an open reading frame, function uncertain. The CDR3 consists of 13 residues. V dropped 8 bases and J dropped 6 bases, with 18 bases sitting between them. The DNA of the CDR3 is TGTGCCAGCAGCCCCCCCGGGGATCCCGAGCAGTACTTC. Amino acids: CASSPPGDPEQYF.

The chain has TRBV19 and TRBJ2-2, with D tentatively TRBD2 (5 bases). The CDR3 is 13 amino acids. CDR1 is LNHDA, CDR2 SQIVND, per germline (reference sequence). V gave up 7 bases and J gave up 0 bases, with 6 bases separating them. This chain's CDR3 is CASKRPNTGELFF. In DNA form, the CDR3 reads TGTGCCAGTAAGCGGCCGAACACCGGGGAGCTGTTTTTT.

The rearrangement joins TRBV6-5 to TRBJ1-1, with D possibly being TRBD1 (5 bases). CDR1 MNHEY and CDR2 SVGAGI come from the germline V gene. This CDR3 has 15 amino acids. V was pared by 5 bases and J by 5 bases, with 18 bases between. Here the CDR3 DNA reads TGTGCCAGCAGTCTGGGCATGGGGGGAAAAACTGAAGCTTTCTTT. Translating gives CASSLGMGGKTEAFF.

CDR3 bases: TGTGCCAGCAGTGTTCAGTGGGTTAGTGAGCAGTTCTTC. Encoded protein: CASSVQWVSEQFF. The V gene is TRBV2, the J gene TRBJ2-1; no reliable D call. The CDR3 covers 13 residues. Per the germline V gene, CDR1 is SNHLY and CDR2 is FYNNEI. Trimming shortened V by 4 bases and J by 9 bases, and 13 bases separated the two germline ends.